The 23 T cell receptor beta chains reported below all come from one sample, sequenced in a study of CD8 T cells in Susac syndrome. Reverse transcription used roughly 0.5 to 1 ug RNA and random hexamers. TCRdb ran MiXCR on the immunoSEQ multiplex PCR reads and lists one entry per CDR3 protein. Of about 210,000 distinct CDR3 sequences listed, 95% are singletons. The sample taken for sequencing was CD4+ T cells from PBMCs. These receptors originate from a human donor with multiple sclerosis.

The V call is TRBV9, the J call TRBJ1-2; weak D call: TRBD1 (5 bases). The CDR3 length is 14 residues. Trimming left V 0 bases short and J 7 bases short, with 13 bases between. CDR1 and CDR2 (germline): SGDLS, YYNGEE. The CDR3 reads CASSVASQGSGYTF. The CDR3 DNA reads TGTGCCAGCAGCGTAGCAAGTCAGGGATCTGGCTACACCTTC.

The sample holds one count of this clonotype. The chain combines TRBV20-1 with TRBJ2-3, with D hard to call. Deletions cut 5 bases from V and 2 bases from J, with 5 bases between. The CDR3 contains 11 residues. CDR1 and CDR2 from the germline V gene are DFQATT and SNEGSKA (reference sequence). The CDR3 sequence is CSAGSTDTQYF. As DNA, the CDR3 is TGCAGTGCTGGGTCCACAGATACGCAGTATTTT.

This chain links TRBV12-3 or TRBV12-4 with TRBJ2-4, with D hard to call. V lost 5 bases and J lost 4, with 12 bases in between. There are 14 residues in the CDR3. The chain's CDR3 is CASSTRTPKNIQYF. CDR3 bases: TGTGCCAGCAGTACCCGGACCCCAAAAAACATTCAGTACTTC.

Written as DNA, the CDR3 is TGTGCCAGCAGCTTCGGAACGGGAACGGGGAAGACCCAGTACTTC. It encodes CASSFGTGTGKTQYF. This chain links TRBV7-6 with TRBJ2-5, with D perhaps TRBD2 (5 bases). CDR3 length equals 15 residues. Trimming took off 3 bases at V and 6 bases at J, with 17 bases between the two ends. CDR1 is SGHVS and CDR2 is FNYEAQ in the germline V gene. Full variable domain (rest looked up from reference TRBV7-6 and TRBJ2-5): GAGVSQSPRYKVTKRGQDVALRCDPISGHVSLYWYRQALGQGPEFLTYFNYEAQQDKSGLPNDRFSAERPEGSISTLTIQRTEQRDSAMYRCASSFGTGTGKTQYFGPGTRLLVL.

The gene calls are TRBV9 and TRBJ2-7, with a tentative D call TRBD1 (6 bases). Germline V lookup: CDR1 SGDLS, CDR2 YYNGEE. V gave up 4 bases and J gave up 0 bases, with 11 bases separating them. This CDR3 comprises 14 residues. In DNA, the CDR3 is TGTGCCAGCAGCAGGGACACCAACTCCTACGAGCAGTACTTC. Residues: CASSRDTNSYEQYF.

The rearrangement uses TRBV6-5 and TRBJ2-3; TRBD2 matches 9 bases. The germline CDR1 and CDR2 sequences are MNHEY and SVGAGI. CDR3 length: 17 residues. J gave up 3 bases and V 0 bases, and 7 bases lay outside the gene matches. CDR3 nucleotides: TGTGCCAGCAGTTACTCCTCCGGACTAGCGCCGACAGATACGCAGTATTTT. Amino acids: CASSYSSGLAPTDTQYF.

This chain uses TRBV5-1 with TRBJ1-2; no firm D call. Trimming shortened V by 4 bases and J by 8 bases, and 15 bases separated the two germline ends. In germline, CDR1 is SGHRS, CDR2 YFSETQ. The CDR3 extends over 13 amino acids. The CDR3 loop is CASSPAEPAGYTF. The CDR3 DNA follows: TGCGCCAGCAGCCCCGCGGAGCCGGCGGGCTACACCTTC.

This chain uses TRBV3-1 with TRBJ1-2; D not resolved. Germline-derived CDR1 and CDR2 are LGHDT and YNNKEL (reference sequence). Trimming stripped 1 base from V and 5 bases from J, with 11 bases between. This CDR3 spans 14 amino acids. CDR3 sequence reads: CASSQGGKGYGYTF. In DNA, the CDR3 is TGTGCCAGCAGCCAAGGGGGAAAAGGTTATGGCTACACCTTC.

The chain combines TRBV28 with TRBJ1-1; TRBD1 aligns across 7 bases. The CDR3 has 14 residues. CDR1 and CDR2 (germline): MDHEN, SYDVKM. The J segment lost 1 base and the V segment lost 9 bases, leaving 8 bases of the junction unmatched. CDR3 amino acids: CASRIGTANTEAFF. In DNA form, the CDR3 reads TGTGCCAGTCGAATTGGGACAGCGAACACTGAAGCTTTCTTT.

The V call is TRBV20-1, the J call TRBJ2-5; 11 bases are shared with TRBD1. CDR3 size: 14 residues. Germline V gene lookup returns CDR1 DFQATT and CDR2 SNEGSKA (reference sequence). The junction had 7 bases not matched to a gene; V was cut back by 5 bases and J by 5 bases. The CDR3 DNA follows: TGCAGTGCTGGAGCCGGGACAGGGGGTGAGACCCAGTACTTC. It is translated as CSAGAGTGGETQYF.

The chain uses TRBV12-3 or TRBV12-4 and TRBJ2-7; D may be TRBD1 or TRBD2 (5 bases each). The CDR3 runs 18 residues. V lost 5 bases to trimming and J lost 9 bases, with 32 bases between them. The CDR3 loop reads CASSQVIQTGTGLVVQYF. The CDR3 region has the DNA TGTGCCAGCAGTCAAGTAATCCAAACCGGGACCGGACTTGTGGTGCAGTACTTC.

The chain uses TRBV20-1 and TRBJ2-1; TRBD2 matches 9 bases. V shed 1 base, J shed 9 bases, and the junction held 7 bases outside the gene matches. The germline CDR1 and CDR2 sequences are DFQATT and SNEGSKA (reference sequence). The length of the CDR3 is 14 residues. CDR3 DNA: TGCAGTGCTAGAGTAGCGGGGGTATGGGGTGAGCAGTTCTTC. This gives the protein CSARVAGVWGEQFF.

This chain joins TRBV30 and TRBJ1-5, with unresolved D. In germline, CDR1 is GTSNPN, CDR2 SVGIG (reference sequence). The CDR3 runs to 15 residues. Trimming pared 3 bases from V and 1 base from J, leaving 13 bases between. As DNA, the CDR3 is TGTGCCTGGAGGGACGCTAGTTCAAGCAATCAGCCCCAGCATTTT. This sequence encodes CAWRDASSSNQPQHF.

The V gene is TRBV15, the J gene TRBJ2-7; 9 nucleotides match TRBD1. Losses at the gene ends were 5 bases for V and 3 bases for J; bases not matched to a gene: 8. Germline CDR1 reads LNHNV; CDR2 reads YYDKDF (reference sequence). This CDR3 region has 15 residues. The CDR3 DNA reads TGTGCCACCAGCCAGACAGGGGGTTCCCTCTACGAGCAGTACTTC. It specifies CATSQTGGSLYEQYF.

The rearrangement links TRBV7-8 to TRBJ2-5, with 7 nucleotides matching TRBD2. CDR1 SGHVS and CDR2 FQNEAQ come from the germline V gene. The V gene end was trimmed by 4 bases and the J gene end by 5 bases; junction bases not matched to a gene: 13. CDR3 length: 16 amino acids. CDR3 loop: CASSSLGHGREETQYF. DNA of the CDR3: TGTGCCAGCAGCTCCCTCGGCCATGGGCGGGAGGAGACCCAGTACTTC.

The V call is TRBV6-5, the J call TRBJ1-2; 8 nucleotides agree with TRBD1. The CDR3 is made up of 16 amino acids. V dropped 0 bases and J dropped 4; count of bases not matched to a gene: 7. CDR1 is MNHEY, CDR2 SVGAGI, per germline. Written as DNA, the CDR3 is TGTGCCAGCAGTTACTCGATGGGCAGGGGGCTCTATGGCTACACCTTC. The encoded protein is CASSYSMGRGLYGYTF.

The chain couples TRBV2 to TRBJ1-1, with a possible D match to TRBD1 (6 bases). Germline CDR1 is SNHLY and CDR2 is FYNNEI. V lost 4 bases and J 2 bases, leaving 14 bases between the germline ends. The length of the CDR3 is 15 residues. CDR3 sequence: CASSATGAPNTEAFF. CDR3 nucleotides: TGTGCCAGCAGTGCGACGGGGGCGCCCAACACTGAAGCTTTCTTT.

The chain combines TRBV2 with TRBJ2-7; the match to TRBD2 covers 10 bases. Per germline, CDR1 SNHLY and CDR2 FYNNEI. V trimming: 6 bases; J trimming: 7 bases; junction bases outside the gene matches: 0. This CDR3 is built from 11 residues. The CDR3 DNA is TGTGCCAGCAGACTAGCGGGGGAGCAGTACTTC. This gives the protein CASRLAGEQYF.

The chain couples TRBV30 to TRBJ1-4; D is possibly TRBD1 (5 bases). Trimming cost V 5 bases and J 11 bases, with 24 bases left between them. The CDR3 totals 15 residues. CDR1 and CDR2 (germline): GTSNPN, SVGIG (reference sequence). The CDR3 here is CAWGTPGPTSMKLFF. The CDR3 nucleotides read TGTGCCTGGGGGACTCCGGGACCGACTTCTATGAAACTGTTTTTT.

This clonotype was counted once. The chain uses TRBV5-6 and TRBJ2-1; 10 nucleotides agree with TRBD2. J gave up 3 bases and V 4 bases, and 4 bases lay outside the gene matches. From germline, CDR1 is SGHDT and CDR2 YYEEEE. This CDR3 contains 15 residues. CDR3 DNA sequence: TGTGCCAGCAGCCTAGCGGGAGTTAACTACAATGAGCAGTTCTTC. It is translated as CASSLAGVNYNEQFF.

DNA of the CDR3: TGTGCCAGCAGCTGGGGGGACAATGAGCAGTTCTTC. Translated: CASSWGDNEQFF. This rearrangement joins TRBV12-3 or TRBV12-4 to TRBJ2-1; tentative D call: TRBD2 (6 bases). This CDR3 has 12 residues. V lost 6 bases and J 5 bases, leaving 8 bases between the germline ends.

This chain uses TRBV20-1 with TRBJ1-5; D remains unclear. The CDR3 totals 14 residues. The V end was cut by 6 bases, the J end by 7 bases, with 19 bases between. The germline gives CDR1 DFQATT, CDR2 SNEGSKA (reference sequence). The CDR3 sequence is CSAPAVGSEQPQHF. Written as DNA, the CDR3 is TGCAGTGCCCCCGCCGTGGGATCGGAACAGCCCCAGCATTTT.

This chain joins TRBV18 and TRBJ1-1; TRBD1 agrees at 7 bases. V shed 5 bases and J 0 bases; nucleotides not matched to a gene: 9. In germline, CDR1 is KGHSH, CDR2 LQKENI. The CDR3 has 16 amino acids. The CDR3 is CASSFRSRGVNTEAFF. CDR3 sequence (DNA): TGTGCCAGCTCATTTCGAAGCAGGGGGGTGAACACTGAAGCTTTCTTT.